These 16 T cell receptor beta chains came from one sample sequenced in a study of shared clonotypes between healthy human individuals. Profiled with immunoSEQ multiplex PCR; TCRdb holds only in-frame clones, not every one. Of about 2.3 million clones listed, about nine tenths are singletons. Sequenced: naive CD4+ T cells from PBMCs. The subset denotes: CD45RA+ positively selected. The origin of the receptors is a man between 18 and 35 years old in good health. Some clones in this sample may be carry-over from other donors' samples.

The chain carries TRBV5-3 and TRBJ1-5, with 11 bases matching TRBD1. TRBV5-3 is given ORF status, its function remaining uncertain. This CDR3 comprises 16 residues. V dropped 3 bases and J dropped 5; count of bases not matched to a gene: 7. The CDR3 DNA is TGTGCCAGAAGCTATCCCCGGGACAGGGGGTATCAGCCCCAGCATTTT. Protein product: CARSYPRDRGYQPQHF.

About this clone: The same CDR3 also results from other DNA sequences found in this sample. The chain recombines TRBV28 with TRBJ2-5; 8 nucleotides match TRBD2. The CDR3 totals 15 residues. Unmatched junction bases numbered 4, after V lost 3 bases and J lost 1 base. Per germline, CDR1 MDHEN and CDR2 SYDVKM. The CDR3 is CASSFAGGPQETQYF. The CDR3 coding sequence is TGTGCCAGCAGTTTCGCGGGAGGCCCCCAAGAGACCCAGTACTTC.

The count of this clone is one. The rearrangement joins TRBV4-1 to TRBJ2-7, with a weak D call TRBD1 (5 bases). V shed 6 bases and J shed 5 bases, with 20 bases lying between them. This CDR3 contains 15 residues. Germline CDR1 MGHRA, CDR2 YSYEKL. CDR3: CASRIQAVPTNEQYF. The CDR3 bases are TGCGCCAGCAGAATACAGGCAGTACCCACGAACGAGCAGTACTTC.

This clone has only one observation. This chain's CDR3 is CASRRLGVNEQFF. As DNA, the CDR3 is TGTGCCAGCAGGAGACTAGGGGTCAATGAGCAGTTCTTC. The rearrangement joins TRBV7-9 to TRBJ2-1, with D perhaps matching TRBD2 (6 bases). CDR3 length equals 13 residues. V shed 6 bases and J shed 6 bases, with 12 bases lying between them. Germline V gene data show CDR1 as SEHNR and CDR2 as FQNEAQ (reference sequence).

The V gene is TRBV30, the J gene TRBJ2-2; D gene uncertain. CDR1 GTSNPN and CDR2 SVGIG come from the germline V gene (reference sequence). The CDR3 contains 14 residues. V dropped 6 bases and J dropped 5 bases, with 16 bases sitting between them. CDR3 residues: CACPSPLSTGELFF. The CDR3 nucleotides are TGTGCCTGTCCCTCTCCCTTGTCTACCGGGGAGCTGTTTTTT.

CDR3 amino acids: CASSSHGTPATEAFF. The CDR3 DNA follows: TGTGCCAGCAGTTCCCATGGGACTCCCGCCACTGAAGCTTTCTTT. The V gene is TRBV6-5, the J gene TRBJ1-1, with D possibly being TRBD1 (5 bases). The CDR3 has 15 amino acids. The V gene's germline CDR1 is MNHEY and CDR2 SVGAGI. V lost 4 bases, J lost 4 bases, and 16 bases lay in between.

This rearrangement joins TRBV6-6 to TRBJ1-2; no reliable D call. Trimming pared 2 bases from V and 0 bases from J, leaving 7 bases between. The CDR3 extends over 14 amino acids. CDR1 and CDR2 (germline): MNHNY, SVGAGI (reference sequence). The CDR3 region is CASSYAKANYGYTF. As DNA, the CDR3 is TGTGCCAGCAGTTACGCCAAAGCTAACTATGGCTACACCTTC.

This rearrangement joins TRBV27 to TRBJ1-2; perhaps TRBD1 as D (6 bases). Germline values: CDR1 MNHEY, CDR2 SMNVEV (reference sequence). Trimming stripped 5 bases from V and 4 bases from J, with 17 bases between. The CDR3 is made up of 15 amino acids. The CDR3 nucleotides are TGTGCCAGCAGTCCCGGGACATCCCCGGCCTATGGCTACACCTTC. This translates into CASSPGTSPAYGYTF.

This clone was seen just once. The CDR3 loop reads CASSYNPGANTGELFF. The CDR3 DNA reads as TGTGCCAGCAGTTACAACCCGGGCGCGAACACCGGGGAGCTGTTTTTT. The rearrangement links TRBV6-5 to TRBJ2-2; D gene unclear. The CDR3 runs to 16 residues. Germline V lookup: CDR1 MNHEY, CDR2 SVGAGI. Trimming pared 2 bases from V and 0 bases from J, leaving 10 bases between.

The chain couples TRBV28 to TRBJ2-5; 8 bases agree with TRBD1. This CDR3 has 16 residues. Unmatched junction bases numbered 15, after V lost 7 bases and J lost 5 bases. CDR1 and CDR2 from the germline V gene are MDHEN and SYDVKM. DNA for the CDR3: TGTGCCAGCATGTTACGAACAGGGGGGATTGTGGAGACCCAGTACTTC. As protein: CASMLRTGGIVETQYF.

Concerning this clone itself: Other DNA sequences in the same sample also yield this CDR3. The DNA for the CDR3 is TGTGCCAGCAGTGACTTGACCGGGGAGCTGTTTTTT. Translated, it gives CASSDLTGELFF. The J gene is TRBJ2-2, the V gene TRBV6-4; D unclear. The CDR3 is 12 amino acids. Germline assignment: CDR1 MRHNA and CDR2 SNTAGT. V lost 1 base and J 5 bases, leaving 2 bases between the germline ends.

This CDR3 reads CSVEDGRGHYGYTF. The CDR3 nucleotides are TGCAGCGTTGAAGATGGCAGGGGCCACTATGGCTACACCTTC. The rearrangement links TRBV29-1 to TRBJ1-2; tentatively, D is TRBD1 (6 bases). CDR3 length: 14 residues. Trimming left V 0 bases short and J 3 bases short, with 11 bases between. Looked up from germline, CDR1 is SQVTM and CDR2 is ANQGSEA.

The chain recombines TRBV4-1 with TRBJ2-1; TRBD1 is a possible D gene (7 bases). CDR1 and CDR2 from the germline V gene are MGHRA and YSYEKL. There are 15 residues in the CDR3. Trimming cost V 3 bases and J 4 bases, with 13 bases left between them. This CDR3 reads CASSQRGQYYNEQFF. Here the CDR3 DNA reads TGCGCCAGCAGCCAGCGGGGACAGTATTACAATGAGCAGTTCTTC.

J is TRBJ1-1 and V is TRBV19; TRBD1 matches 8 bases. CDR1 LNHDA and CDR2 SQIVND come from the germline V gene (reference sequence). The V segment lost 6 bases and the J segment 4 bases; nucleotides outside the gene matches: 7. The CDR3 has 14 residues. In DNA form, the CDR3 reads TGTGCCAGTAGCCTTCACCAGGGGGCCACTGAAGCTTTCTTT. This sequence encodes CASSLHQGATEAFF.

About this clone itself: The same CDR3 can be traced to other DNA sequences in this sample. This sequence joins TRBV7-9 and TRBJ2-7; TRBD1 matches at 8 bases. The CDR3 length is 14 residues. J lost 4 bases, V lost 3 bases, and 5 bases had no gene match. Germline CDR1 reads SEHNR; CDR2 reads FQNEAQ (reference sequence). CDR3 bases: TGTGCCAGCAGCTTGGGACAGGTTTCTTACGAGCAGTACTTC. Translating it yields CASSLGQVSYEQYF.

In its sample, this clone was seen once. The genes are TRBV5-4 and TRBJ2-3, with 7 bases identical to TRBD1. Germline CDR1 is SGHNT and CDR2 is YYREEE (reference sequence). The length of the CDR3 is 14 residues. V was pared by 4 bases and J by 3 bases, with 5 bases of the junction left unmatched. In DNA, the CDR3 is TGTGCCAGCAGCCTGGGACAGTCAACAGATACGCAGTATTTT. It translates to CASSLGQSTDTQYF.